The 27 T cell receptor beta chains reported below all come from one sample, sequenced in a study of blood T cells in healthy people across ages. Next came a second PCR, run for about 7 to 11 cycles, which used a sample-barcoded 5' primer along with a J-beta primer mix. TCRdb re-called the 5' RACE reads with MiXCR, one entry per CDR3 protein. This table has roughly 790,000 distinct CDR3 sequences, 43% appearing once. The sequencing sample was made of blood. These receptors originate from a woman aged 60-70 years in good health.

The chain uses TRBV20-1 and TRBJ1-5; a possible D gene is TRBD1 (5 bases). Germline V lookup: CDR1 DFQATT, CDR2 SNEGSKA (reference sequence). The CDR3 is 15 amino acids. V shed 3 bases and J shed 6 bases, with 18 bases lying between them. The CDR3: CSARTTMGEVQPQHF. DNA of the CDR3: TGCAGTGCTAGGACGACAATGGGGGAAGTTCAGCCCCAGCATTTT.

The rearrangement joins TRBV3-1 to TRBJ1-6; 8 bases are a match to TRBD1. This CDR3 is built from 16 residues. The trim removed 3 bases at V and 5 bases at J, leaving 6 bases unmatched. CDR1 LGHDT and CDR2 YNNKEL come from the germline V gene (reference sequence). The DNA of the CDR3 is TGTGCCAGCAGCCAGGCTACGACAGGGGATAATTCACCCCTCCACTTT. Amino acids: CASSQATTGDNSPLHF.

V is TRBV6-5 and J is TRBJ2-3, with unresolved D. Looked up from germline, CDR1 is MNHEY and CDR2 is SVGAGI. The V gene lost 6 bases and the J gene lost 4 bases, with 11 bases spanning the gap. The length of the CDR3 is 13 residues. CDR3 protein: CASRPGPADTQYF. In nucleotides, the CDR3 is TGTGCCAGCAGACCAGGCCCCGCAGATACGCAGTATTTT.

The rearrangement joins TRBV24-1 to TRBJ1-5; D gene uncertain. Germline V gives CDR1 KGHDR, CDR2 SFDVKD. The CDR3 is 14 residues long. V gave up 3 bases and J gave up 1 base, with 6 bases separating them. The CDR3 nucleotides are TGTGCCACCAGTGATAGGCTAAGCAATCAGCCCCAGCATTTT. This sequence encodes CATSDRLSNQPQHF.

This clonotype was seen a few times. This rearrangement joins TRBV30 to TRBJ2-1, with D possibly being TRBD1 or TRBD2 (5 bases each). Germline V gene sequence: CDR1 GTSNPN, CDR2 SVGIG (reference sequence). V dropped 3 bases and J dropped 9 bases, with 15 bases sitting between them. The CDR3 is 13 amino acids. CDR3 in DNA: TGTGCCTGGAGAGGATTCGGGGCGGGTGAGCAGTTCTTC. Its protein product is CAWRGFGAGEQFF.

The J gene is TRBJ2-5, the V gene TRBV9, with 12 positions matching TRBD2. Germline lookup yields CDR1 SGDLS and CDR2 YYNGEE. Germline trimming cut 4 bases from V and 0 bases from J; bases unmatched to any gene: 1. The CDR3 is made up of 15 amino acids. The CDR3 DNA is TGTGCCAGCAGCCCTAGCGGGGGGGACCAAGAGACCCAGTACTTC. It translates to CASSPSGGDQETQYF.

The chain combines TRBV5-1 with TRBJ2-7, with TRBD1 matching 8 bases. V lost 2 bases, J lost 5 bases, and 6 bases stayed unmatched. CDR1 is SGHRS and CDR2 is YFSETQ in the germline V gene. This CDR3 spans 14 amino acids. In DNA, the CDR3 is TGCGCCAGCAGCTTAGGTCAGGGGGCGGACGAGCAGTACTTC. Amino acid sequence: CASSLGQGADEQYF.

The chain carries TRBV20-1 and TRBJ2-3; 7 bases agree with TRBD2. This CDR3 spans 11 amino acids. The J segment lost 10 bases and the V segment lost 6 bases, leaving 7 bases of the junction unmatched. Germline CDR1 reads DFQATT; CDR2 reads SNEGSKA (reference sequence). The CDR3, as DNA: TGCAGTGCCAACCTAGCGGAAGCGCAGTATTTT. The encoded protein is CSANLAEAQYF.

This clonotype was counted ten times or more. CDR3 sequence reads: CASSQTSGRYEQYF. CDR3 sequence (DNA): TGTGCCAGCAGCCAAACTAGCGGGAGATACGAGCAGTACTTC. The V and J genes are TRBV7-2 and TRBJ2-7, with 11 bases that match TRBD2. Germline-derived CDR1 and CDR2 are SGHTA and FQGNSA. The CDR3 has 14 residues. The V segment lost 5 bases and the J segment 4 bases; nucleotides outside the gene matches: 4.

This rearrangement joins TRBV7-6 to TRBJ2-3, with D unclear. This CDR3 has 13 residues. V dropped 1 base and J dropped 5 bases, with 7 bases sitting between them. Germline values: CDR1 SGHVS, CDR2 FNYEAQ. The DNA of the CDR3 is TGTGCCAGCAGCTTAGGCCATATAGATACGCAGTATTTT. Translating gives CASSLGHIDTQYF. Variable domain in full (rest from reference TRBV7-6 and TRBJ2-3): GAGVSQSPRYKVTKRGQDVALRCDPISGHVSLYWYRQALGQGPEFLTYFNYEAQQDKSGLPNDRFSAERPEGSISTLTIQRTEQRDSAMYRCASSLGHIDTQYFGPGTRLTVL.

The V call is TRBV7-2, the J call TRBJ2-1; TRBD2 matches 13 bases. Germline CDR1 is SGHTA and CDR2 is FQGNSA. The CDR3 consists of 17 residues. The trim removed 1 base at V and 8 bases at J, leaving 8 bases unmatched. CDR3 sequence reads: CASSLGLLAGGFDEQFF. The CDR3 DNA follows: TGTGCCAGCAGCTTAGGGTTACTAGCGGGGGGGTTCGATGAGCAGTTCTTC.

This clonotype was recorded a few times. The chain carries TRBV7-3 and TRBJ1-2; the match to TRBD1 covers 7 bases. Looked up from germline, CDR1 is SGHTA and CDR2 is FQGTGA. The CDR3 contains 13 residues. The J segment lost 10 bases and the V segment lost 0 bases, leaving 5 bases of the junction unmatched. The CDR3 DNA reads TGTGCCAGCAGCTTAACCGAGGGACAGTCCTACACCTTC. Its translation is CASSLTEGQSYTF.

The rearrangement joins TRBV10-3 to TRBJ2-7; the match to TRBD1 covers 7 bases. The CDR3 totals 14 residues. In germline, CDR1 is ENHRY, CDR2 SYGVKD. J gave up 4 bases and V 8 bases, and 11 bases lay outside the gene matches. CDR3 protein: CAIFDRDRTYEQYF. DNA for the CDR3: TGTGCCATCTTTGACCGGGACAGAACATACGAGCAGTACTTC.

This clonotype was found a few times. The V call is TRBV7-2, the J call TRBJ2-1, with 15 bases aligning to TRBD2. The germline V gene encodes CDR1 SGHTA and CDR2 FQGNSA. V shed 5 bases, J shed 9 bases, and the junction held 5 bases outside the gene matches. This CDR3 spans 15 amino acids. The CDR3 DNA is TGTGCCAGCAGCCCGGGGGGACTAGCGGGAGGTGAGCAGTTCTTC. This codes for CASSPGGLAGGEQFF.

This clonotype was seen only a few times. The chain links TRBV29-1 to TRBJ2-5; 11 bases are a match to TRBD2. Germline CDR1 and CDR2: SQVTM and ANQGSEA. The V and J ends lost 6 bases and 3 bases, in that order; junction bases with no gene match: 3. The CDR3 is 13 residues long. The CDR3: CSVLTSGKETQYF. The CDR3, as DNA: TGCAGCGTCTTGACTAGCGGGAAAGAGACCCAGTACTTC.

This clonotype was counted only a few times. The V call is TRBV5-1, the J call TRBJ2-2; TRBD1 agrees at 8 bases. The CDR3 runs to 17 residues. V trimming: 0 bases; J trimming: 2 bases; junction bases outside the gene matches: 6. Germline CDR1 SGHRS, CDR2 YFSETQ. The CDR3 region is CASSLARQGTNTGELFF. The CDR3 DNA reads as TGCGCCAGCAGCTTGGCCCGACAGGGGACCAACACCGGGGAGCTGTTTTTT.

Of note for this clonotype: Since a much larger clone is just one base distant, this may be a read error. V usage is TRBV29-1 and J usage is TRBJ2-7; the match to TRBD1 covers 7 bases. Germline V gives CDR1 SQVTM, CDR2 ANQGSEA. The CDR3 runs to 11 residues. The V segment lost 6 bases and the J segment 3 bases; nucleotides outside the gene matches: 2. The CDR3 is CSVGQLYEQYV. CDR3 sequence (DNA): TGCAGCGTGGGACAGCTCTACGAGCAGTACGTC.

A remark on this clonotype: At one of its ends the junction is not consistent with the germline gene, which may arise from a read error. The chain joins TRBV27 to TRBJ2-5; 8 bases fit TRBD2. Germline-derived CDR1 and CDR2 are MNHEY and SMNVEV (reference sequence). The CDR3 has 17 amino acids. The CDR3: CANSFRGTRFSQETQYF. The CDR3 nucleotides are TGTGCCAACAGTTTTCGAGGGACTAGATTTTCCCAGGAGACCCAGTACTTC.

The gene calls are TRBV7-9 and TRBJ2-3, with no clear D. The CDR3 runs 15 residues. The germline V gene encodes CDR1 SEHNR and CDR2 FQNEAQ (reference sequence). Between the trimmed V and J ends, which lost 0 bases and 0 bases, there was a span of 7 bases. The CDR3 region is CASSLATGSTDTQYF. DNA of the CDR3: TGTGCCAGCAGCTTAGCAACCGGGAGCACAGATACGCAGTATTTT.

Only a few counts were recorded for this clonotype. The rearrangement links TRBV6-2 or TRBV6-3 to TRBJ2-1, with 9 bases aligning to TRBD2. The V gene end was trimmed by 4 bases and the J gene end by 2 bases; junction bases not matched to a gene: 0. Germline V lookup: CDR1 MNHEY, CDR2 SVGEGT. The CDR3 consists of 14 residues. CDR3 sequence reads: CASSSSGAYNEQFF. The CDR3 DNA reads as TGTGCCAGCAGTTCTAGCGGGGCCTACAATGAGCAGTTCTTC.

J is TRBJ2-3 and V is TRBV12-3 or TRBV12-4; 10 bases are shared with TRBD2. The V segment lost 3 bases and the J segment 5 bases; nucleotides outside the gene matches: 8. The CDR3 length is 16 residues. The chain's CDR3 is CASSFPAGGPKDTQYF. CDR3 nucleotides: TGTGCCAGCAGTTTTCCAGCGGGGGGGCCTAAAGATACGCAGTATTTT.

This rearrangement joins TRBV2 to TRBJ2-3; 8 bases are shared with TRBD2. Germline V CDR1 and CDR2: SNHLY, FYNNEI. After removal of 6 bases from V and 5 bases from J, the junction contained 7 bases not matched to a gene. The length of the CDR3 is 14 residues. CDR3 bases: TGTGCCAGCAGCTACGGACTAGCTAGAGATACGCAGTATTTT. Protein sequence: CASSYGLARDTQYF.

This clonotype was counted a few times. The chain uses TRBV6-5 and TRBJ2-5; 15 bases line up with TRBD2. CDR3 length: 15 amino acids. V dropped 6 bases and J dropped 9; count of bases not matched to a gene: 8. Germline CDR1 and CDR2: MNHEY and SVGAGI. The CDR3 loop reads CASSSGTSGGRAQYF. CDR3 DNA: TGTGCCAGCAGCTCCGGGACTAGCGGGGGGAGGGCCCAGTACTTC.

This chain links TRBV14 with TRBJ2-1; tentative D call: TRBD2 (6 bases). The CDR3 length is 14 residues. The V end lost 0 bases, the J end lost 13 bases, and 16 bases lay between the germline ends. Per germline, CDR1 SGHDN and CDR2 FVKESK. DNA for the CDR3: TGTGCCAGCAGCCAAGATATTGGGGGACTGTCCCAGTTCTTC. It specifies CASSQDIGGLSQFF.

The rearrangement joins TRBV15 to TRBJ1-2, with 7 bases fitting TRBD1. Trimming took 0 bases from V and 6 from J; bases not matched to a gene: 4. Germline V lookup: CDR1 LNHNV, CDR2 YYDKDF (reference sequence). This CDR3 comprises 14 residues. The CDR3 sequence: CATSRDKTGNGYTF. CDR3 DNA: TGTGCCACCAGCAGAGATAAGACAGGGAATGGCTACACCTTC.

V usage is TRBV7-2 and J usage is TRBJ2-7; D not resolved. This CDR3 spans 15 amino acids. V was cut by 2 bases and J by 1 base, with 12 bases left in between. Germline V gene lookup returns CDR1 SGHTA and CDR2 FQGNSA. In DNA, the CDR3 is TGTGCCAGCAGCTTAAGGCCCGCACCGTCCTACGAGCAGTACTTC. This translates into CASSLRPAPSYEQYF. Variable domain in full (rest from reference TRBV7-2 and TRBJ2-7): GAGVSQSPSNKVTEKGKDVELRCDPISGHTALYWYRQSLGQGLEFLIYFQGNSAPDKSGLPSDRFSAERTGGSVSTLTIQRTQQEDSAVYLCASSLRPAPSYEQYFGPGTRLTVT.

The rearrangement joins TRBV25-1 to TRBJ1-1; the D is unclear. The ends were cut back, 6 bases at V and 0 bases at J, with 11 bases in the middle. Germline values: CDR1 MGHDK, CDR2 SYGVNS. The CDR3 totals 14 residues. CDR3 loop: CASRRIGLNTEAFF. In nucleotides, the CDR3 is TGTGCCAGCAGAAGAATAGGGCTGAACACTGAAGCTTTCTTT.